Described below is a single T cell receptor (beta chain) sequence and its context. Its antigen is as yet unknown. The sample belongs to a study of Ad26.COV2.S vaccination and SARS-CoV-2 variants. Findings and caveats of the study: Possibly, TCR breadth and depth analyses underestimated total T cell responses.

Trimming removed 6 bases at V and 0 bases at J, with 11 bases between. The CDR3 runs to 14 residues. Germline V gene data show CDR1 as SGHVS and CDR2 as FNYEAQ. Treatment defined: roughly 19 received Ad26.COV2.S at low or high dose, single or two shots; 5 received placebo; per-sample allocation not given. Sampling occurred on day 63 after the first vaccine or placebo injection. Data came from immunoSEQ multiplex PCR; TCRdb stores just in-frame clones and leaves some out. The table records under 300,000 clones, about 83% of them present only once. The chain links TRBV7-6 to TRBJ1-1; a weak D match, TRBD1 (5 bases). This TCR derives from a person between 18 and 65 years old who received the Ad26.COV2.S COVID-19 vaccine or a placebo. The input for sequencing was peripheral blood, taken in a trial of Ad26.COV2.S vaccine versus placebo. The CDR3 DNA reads TGTGCCAGCAGTTTCCCGGGGGTGAACACTGAAGCTTTCTTT. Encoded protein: CASSFPGVNTEAFF.